The rows below give T cell receptor beta chains drawn from one sample of a study of blood T cell repertoires in COVID-19. Method: immunoSEQ multiplex PCR; TCRdb's copy keeps in-frame clones and lacks some. In the table there are 40,000 or so clones, 70% to 90% of which are singletons. The sample consisted of peripheral blood. The receptors shown here come from a man between 60 and 70 years old with active COVID-19. Each CDR3 is given with its conserved first and last residue. A D gene is named only where the DNA matches it firmly. The size entry is marked missing in some rows and otherwise reads once, few, many or a size class.

size	J	V	D	DNA	CDR3
NA	TRBJ2-1	TRBV5-1	TRBD2	TGCGCCAGCAGCTTACTAGCGGGAGGGGTAAATGAGCAGTTCTTC	CASSLLAGGVNEQFF
NA	TRBJ2-2	TRBV6-5	TRBD1	TGTGCCAGCAGCCCAGACAGGGGAAGGACCGGGGAGCTGTTTTTT	CASSPDRGRTGELFF
NA	TRBJ2-7	TRBV7-3	TRBD2	TGTGCCAGCAGCCAAGCGGGGACTAGCGACTACGAGCAGTACTTC	CASSQAGTSDYEQYF
NA	TRBJ2-7	TRBV3-1/TRBV3-2	NA	TGTGCCAGCAGCCAATCTCGGGGAAGCTCCTACGAGCAGTACTTC	CASSQSRGSSYEQYF
NA	TRBJ1-1	TRBV25-1	NA	TGTGCCAGCAGTGATAATAAGGGAGCGAACACTGAAGCTTTCTTT	CASSDNKGANTEAFF
NA	TRBJ2-7	TRBV5-1	NA	TGCGCCAGCAGCTTGGGACTATACGAGCAGTACTTC	CASSLGLYEQYF
NA	TRBJ1-1	TRBV7-9	TRBD1	TGTGCCAGCAGCGTTTCCAGGGGGCAGGAGACTGAAGCTTTCTTT	CASSVSRGQETEAFF
NA	TRBJ2-3	TRBV27	NA	TGTGCCAGCCGGAGGGGGCCGGAGGCAGATACGCAGTATTTT	CASRRGPEADTQYF
NA	TRBJ1-1	TRBV27	NA	TGTGCCAGCAGTCTCCTCCGATCGACAGGGAACACTGAAGCTTTCTTT	CASSLLRSTGNTEAFF
NA	TRBJ2-2	TRBV18	NA	TGTGCCAGCTCACTTACAAACACCGGGGAGCTGTTTTTT	CASSLTNTGELFF
NA	TRBJ2-2	TRBV18	TRBD2	TGTGCCAGCTCACCACGGAGGCTAGCGGGAGCCGGGGAGCTGTTTTTT	CASSPRRLAGAGELFF
NA	TRBJ1-1	TRBV19	NA	TGTGCCAGTAGTATGAAGGGAGGGGCCACTGAAGCTTTCTTT	CASSMKGGATEAFF
NA	TRBJ2-7	TRBV25-1	TRBD2	TGTGCCAGCAGGGGGGGAGGGTACGAGCAGTACTTC	CASRGGGYEQYF
NA	TRBJ2-5	TRBV30	TRBD2	TGTGCCTGGAGTGTACCCACTAGCGGGAGTTTAGAGACCCAGTACTTC	CAWSVPTSGSLETQYF
NA	TRBJ2-3	TRBV24-1	TRBD1	TGTGCCACCAGTGAACAACAGGGGGCCCAATGGGATACGCAGTATTTT	CATSEQQGAQWDTQYF
once	TRBJ2-3	TRBV10-3	TRBD2	TGTGCCACCACCCCCACCAGCGGGGGACTGGTGGATACGCAGTATTTT	CATTPTSGGLVDTQYF
once	TRBJ2-7	TRBV13	NA	TGTGCCAGCAGCCCAAGGAAGGGGGTTACCGAGCAGTACTTC	CASSPRKGVTEQYF
NA	TRBJ2-3	TRBV29-1	TRBD2	TGCAGCGTTGACGGGACTAGCTCCCCAGATACGCAGTATTTT	CSVDGTSSPDTQYF
NA	TRBJ2-1	TRBV4-2	TRBD2	TGTGCCAGCAGCCAAGACGGTGTGGGGCTAGCGGGAGGTTGGTATGAGCAGTTCTTC	CASSQDGVGLAGGWYEQFF
NA	TRBJ2-7	TRBV7-6	TRBD2	TGTGCCAGCACCCAGGGGACTAGCGGCCTCGAGCAGTACTTC	CASTQGTSGLEQYF
NA	TRBJ2-2	TRBV18	NA	TGTGCCAGCTCACCTAGGACAGCTGCGAACACCGGGGAGCTGTTTTTT	CASSPRTAANTGELFF
NA	TRBJ2-4	TRBV7-9	NA	TGTGCCAGCAGCTCGACTAGTGCGGCCAAAAACATTCAGTACTTC	CASSSTSAAKNIQYF
NA	TRBJ2-7	TRBV18	NA	TGTGCCAGCTCACCACTAGCACCCTACTCCTACGAGCAGTACTTC	CASSPLAPYSYEQYF
NA	TRBJ1-5	TRBV6-2/TRBV6-3	TRBD1	TGTGCCAGCAGCGGACAGGGCCGGTGGCAGCCCCAGCATTTT	CASSGQGRWQPQHF
NA	TRBJ2-3	TRBV6-2/TRBV6-3	TRBD2	TGTGCCAGCAGTGGCGGGACTAGTGAAAGTACGCAGTATTTT	CASSGGTSESTQYF
NA	TRBJ2-7	TRBV10-3	NA	TGTGCCATCAGCGACCTCACAGGGTACTCCTACGAGCAGTACTTC	CAISDLTGYSYEQYF
NA	TRBJ2-1	TRBV18	NA	TGTGCCAGCTCACCCCGGACAGGGAGGGTCAATGAGCAGTTCTTC	CASSPRTGRVNEQFF
NA	TRBJ2-1	TRBV29-1	TRBD2	TGCAGCGTTGGCCTAGCGGCCAATGAGCAGTTCTTC	CSVGLAANEQFF
NA	TRBJ1-1	TRBV5-6	NA	TGTGCCAGCAGCTTGGGGCAGGGGACCACTGAAGCTTTCTTT	CASSLGQGTTEAFF
NA	TRBJ1-5	TRBV19	NA	TGTGCCAGTAGTTTAGTATCTCAGCCCCAGCATTTT	CASSLVSQPQHF
NA	TRBJ2-1	TRBV5-6	NA	TGTGCCAGCAGCTTCGGTAGCTCCTACAATGAGCAGTTCTTC	CASSFGSSYNEQFF
NA	TRBJ2-3	TRBV18	TRBD2	TGTGCCAGCTCACCCGGCACTAGCGGGATCGAGGCAGATACGCAGTATTTT	CASSPGTSGIEADTQYF
NA	TRBJ1-2	TRBV6-1	NA	TGTGCCAGCAGTGAAGCCACACAGGACAGCTATGGCTACACCTTC	CASSEATQDSYGYTF
once	TRBJ1-2	TRBV27	NA	TGTGCCAGCAGTGCGACAGGTCTTTACTATGGCTACACCTTC	CASSATGLYYGYTF
once	TRBJ1-5	TRBV16	NA	TGTGCCAGCAGCCAAGAAGGTCAGGGGCGTCAGCCCCAGCATTTT	CASSQEGQGRQPQHF
NA	TRBJ2-5	TRBV12-3/TRBV12-4	NA	TGTGCCAGCACCATAACTGACGGGGAGACCCAGTACTTC	CASTITDGETQYF
NA	TRBJ2-1	TRBV11-3	NA	TGTGCCAGCAGCTTAGATCGGGAGCATGAGCAGTTCTTC	CASSLDREHEQFF
NA	TRBJ2-3	TRBV9	TRBD2	TGTGCCAGCAGTTTTCGGTCTAGCGGTTTTAGCACAGATACGCAGTATTTT	CASSFRSSGFSTDTQYF
NA	TRBJ2-1	TRBV3-1/TRBV3-2	TRBD2	TGTGCCAGCAGCCAAGTTAGCTTAGGTAGCGGGAGACCGGGGGAGCAGTTCTTC	CASSQVSLGSGRPGEQFF
NA	TRBJ1-5	TRBV3-1/TRBV3-2	TRBD1	TGTGCCAGCAGCCAAGACCAGGGGGCTGGTCAGCCCCAGCATTTT	CASSQDQGAGQPQHF
NA	TRBJ2-1	TRBV15	TRBD2	TGTGCCACCAGCAGGGGGGGAACTAGCGGCCTTGGGCAGTTCTTC	CATSRGGTSGLGQFF
NA	TRBJ1-2	TRBV2	TRBD1	TGTGCCAGCAGATTGGACAGGTCTAACTATGGCTACACCTTC	CASRLDRSNYGYTF
NA	TRBJ2-3	TRBV5-1	TRBD1	TGCGCCAGCAGTCCAGATGGGACAGGGTGGACAGATACGCAGTATTTT	CASSPDGTGWTDTQYF
NA	TRBJ2-3	TRBV9	NA	TGTGCCAGCAGCGTAGTTTCAGGGGCAGATACGCAGTATTTT	CASSVVSGADTQYF
NA	TRBJ2-2	TRBV2	TRBD2	TGTGCCAGCGCTAGCGGGAAATGGGTCACCGGGGAGCTGTTTTTT	CASASGKWVTGELFF